One sample yielded the 24 T cell receptor beta chains listed below, sequenced in a study of technical replicates of blood from a handful of donors. Sequencing was performed with immunoSEQ multiplex PCR; in TCRdb, only in-frame clones are kept and a portion is missing. Counted here are 55,000 to 80,000 clones, roughly 90% occurring once; the ten biggest clones make up 4% to 5%. Source material: PBMCs. All receptors derive from a human donor in good health. Some clones in this sample may be carry-over from other donors' samples.

The CDR3 DNA follows: TGTGCCTGGAAAAGGACAGGGGGCGGCTATGGCTACACCTTC. Its translation is CAWKRTGGGYGYTF. This sequence joins TRBV30 and TRBJ1-2; TRBD1 agrees at 11 bases. Germline trimming cut 4 bases from V and 4 bases from J; bases unmatched to any gene: 5. Germline loops: CDR1 GTSNPN, CDR2 SVGIG (reference sequence). CDR3 length: 14 residues.

The chain recombines TRBV19 with TRBJ1-1; TRBD1 agrees at 7 bases. The CDR3 spans 13 residues. The junction had 7 bases not matched to a gene; V was cut back by 6 bases and J by 6 bases. Germline V gene lookup returns CDR1 LNHDA and CDR2 SQIVND (reference sequence). This CDR3 reads CASSRRGEAEAFF. The CDR3 bases are TGTGCCAGTAGCCGCAGGGGGGAGGCTGAAGCTTTCTTT. Supplemented by reference TRBV19 and TRBJ1-1, the full variable domain reads DGGITQSPKYLFRKEGQNVTLSCEQNLNHDAMYWYRQDPGQGLRLIYYSQIVNDFQKGDIAEGYSVSREKKESFPLTVTSAQKNPTAFYLCASSRRGEAEAFFGQGTRLTVV.

This clone was observed once. The V call is TRBV30, the J call TRBJ2-7; the match to TRBD2 covers 8 bases. The CDR3 is 12 amino acids. The germline V gene has CDR1 GTSNPN and CDR2 SVGIG (reference sequence). Trimming at V came to 5 bases and at J to 11 bases, leaving 11 bases not matched to a gene. The CDR3 nucleotides read TGTGCCTGGGGGCCTAAGCGGGAGTTGAAGTACTTC. This translates into CAWGPKRELKYF.

The chain recombines TRBV19 with TRBJ2-5; D possibly corresponds to TRBD2 (6 bases). V gave up 4 bases and J gave up 5 bases, with 17 bases separating them. The germline V gene encodes CDR1 LNHDA and CDR2 SQIVND (reference sequence). The CDR3 totals 15 residues. The CDR3 loop is CASSRGRIAGETQYF. The CDR3 region has the DNA TGTGCCAGTAGTAGGGGGAGGATAGCAGGGGAGACCCAGTACTTC.

The gene calls are TRBV10-3 and TRBJ2-7; perhaps TRBD2 as D (6 bases). The CDR3 covers 15 residues. Germline CDR1 ENHRY, CDR2 SYGVKD. V was clipped by 4 bases and J by 4 bases, with 17 bases between them. The CDR3 DNA reads as TGTGCCATCAGTGGACAGCTATTAGGGACTTACGAGCAGTACTTC. It specifies CAISGQLLGTYEQYF.

This clone appeared many times. The rearrangement links TRBV7-2 to TRBJ1-1; D is undetermined. Germline V gives CDR1 SGHTA, CDR2 FQGNSA. The germline V and J ends were trimmed by 5 bases and 0 bases, with 13 bases remaining between them. This CDR3 contains 15 residues. The DNA of the CDR3 is TGTGCCAGCAGCCCCACTGTAACCATGAACACTGAAGCTTTCTTT. Its protein product is CASSPTVTMNTEAFF.

The chain is built from TRBV27 and TRBJ1-6, with D possibly matching TRBD1 (5 bases). Germline CDR1 MNHEY, CDR2 SMNVEV (reference sequence). Between the trimmed V and J ends, which lost 2 bases and 9 bases, there was a span of 11 bases. CDR3 length equals 14 residues. The DNA of the CDR3 is TGTGCCAGCAGTTTAGCAGGCCAGGGTTCACCCCTCCACTTT. It is translated as CASSLAGQGSPLHF.

The rearrangement links TRBV28 to TRBJ1-1, with D tentatively TRBD1 (6 bases). V lost 8 bases and J 6 bases, leaving 25 bases between the germline ends. Germline V gives CDR1 MDHEN, CDR2 SYDVKM. This CDR3 is built from 16 residues. The DNA of the CDR3 is TGTGCCAGCGGACTTGGTCAGGGGTTGTTCGGGCCTGAAGCTTTCTTT. It specifies CASGLGQGLFGPEAFF.

The V gene is TRBV10-2, the J gene TRBJ1-2, with D tentatively TRBD1 (6 bases). Deletions cut 5 bases from V and 8 bases from J, with 12 bases between. The CDR3 contains 12 residues. The germline gives CDR1 WSHSY, CDR2 SAAADI. For the CDR3, the DNA is TGCGCCAGCAGTCAACGGACAGCAGGCTACACCTTC. Encoded protein: CASSQRTAGYTF.

This sequence joins TRBV20-1 and TRBJ1-1, with unresolved D. Trimming removed 7 bases at V and 4 bases at J, with 7 bases between. The germline gives CDR1 DFQATT, CDR2 SNEGSKA (reference sequence). The CDR3 length is 10 residues. DNA for the CDR3: TGCAGTGTGGAGCGCACTGAAGCTTTCTTT. This codes for CSVERTEAFF.

Of note for this clone: The junction differs from germline at one of its ends, possibly a read error. The CDR3 nucleotides read TGTGCCACCAGCCGAGAGAGACTAGCGGGGGTAGAGCAGTTCTTC. Protein product: CATSRERLAGVEQFF. The rearrangement uses TRBV15 and TRBJ2-1; TRBD2 matches at 12 bases. Germline V lookup: CDR1 LNHNV, CDR2 YYDKDF (reference sequence). CDR3 length: 15 amino acids.

The V call is TRBV19, the J call TRBJ2-7; D remains unclear. The germline V and J ends were trimmed by 5 bases and 5 bases, with 7 bases remaining between them. The length of the CDR3 is 11 residues. Germline V lookup: CDR1 LNHDA, CDR2 SQIVND (reference sequence). The CDR3 protein is CASSSRDEQYF. DNA for the CDR3: TGTGCCAGTAGTTCTCGGGACGAGCAGTACTTC.

The genes are TRBV5-1 and TRBJ2-1, with D perhaps matching TRBD2 (6 bases). CDR3 length: 15 amino acids. From germline, CDR1 is SGHRS and CDR2 YFSETQ. The V end was cut by 1 base, the J end by 1 base, with 9 bases between. The CDR3 nucleotides are TGCGCCAGCAGCTTGCGGGAGTTTTCCTACAATGAGCAGTTCTTC. Translating gives CASSLREFSYNEQFF.

The chain recombines TRBV7-2 with TRBJ1-4; weak D call: TRBD1 (6 bases). Germline-derived CDR1 and CDR2 are SGHTA and FQGNSA. Trimming pared 6 bases from V and 2 bases from J, leaving 13 bases between. The CDR3 runs to 15 residues. As DNA, the CDR3 is TGTGCCAGCAGGAAAAGGCAGGGGACTAATGAAAAACTGTTTTTT. Amino acids: CASRKRQGTNEKLFF.

The genes are TRBV7-2 and TRBJ1-2; D is unresolved. Per germline, CDR1 SGHTA and CDR2 FQGNSA. Trimming pared 0 bases from V and 7 bases from J, leaving 9 bases between. The CDR3 is 13 residues long. The CDR3 loop is CASSLALAGGYTF. CDR3 sequence (DNA): TGTGCCAGCAGCTTAGCGCTGGCGGGTGGCTACACCTTC.

Turning to this clone: Other DNA sequences of this sample code for an identical CDR3. CDR3 bases: TGCGCCAGCAGCGGAAGCGGGGCATACAATGAGCAGTTCTTC. Translating gives CASSGSGAYNEQFF. The chain has TRBV5-1 and TRBJ2-1; the match to TRBD2 covers 7 bases. CDR1 SGHRS and CDR2 YFSETQ come from the germline V gene. This CDR3 contains 14 residues. The ends lost 4 bases at V and 4 bases at J; junction bases unmatched: 5.

This clone was observed a handful of times. V is TRBV6-5 and J is TRBJ1-2; D is possibly TRBD1 (6 bases). CDR1 is MNHEY, CDR2 SVGAGI, per germline. This CDR3 comprises 14 residues. Trimming removed 6 bases at V and 5 bases at J, with 16 bases between. The CDR3, as DNA: TGTGCCAGCAGCCTCAGGGACACGTATTATGGCTACACCTTC. Translating it yields CASSLRDTYYGYTF.

This chain connects TRBV13 to TRBJ1-3; D possibly corresponds to TRBD1 (5 bases). Trimming removed 5 bases at V and 3 bases at J, with 8 bases between. Germline V CDR1 and CDR2: PRHDT, FYEKMQ (reference sequence). The CDR3 has 13 amino acids. The CDR3 DNA follows: TGTGCCAGCAGCAGGGGCTATGGAAACACCATATATTTT. This encodes CASSRGYGNTIYF.

This chain uses TRBV4-3 with TRBJ1-1; no clear D gene. Per germline, CDR1 LGHNA and CDR2 YSLEER. Trimming removed 0 bases at V and 4 bases at J, with 15 bases between. The CDR3 totals 16 residues. The CDR3 spells CASSQDAGGLGTEAFF. The CDR3 DNA is TGCGCCAGCAGCCAAGATGCGGGAGGGCTTGGCACTGAAGCTTTCTTT.

This clone was recorded only once. The J gene is TRBJ2-3, the V gene TRBV5-5; D not certain. Trimming pared 4 bases from V and 2 bases from J, leaving 8 bases between. CDR1 and CDR2 from the germline V gene are SGHKS and YYEKEE (reference sequence). This CDR3 is 13 amino acids long. The CDR3 region is CASSVQFTDTQYF. The CDR3 DNA follows: TGTGCCAGCAGCGTGCAGTTCACAGATACGCAGTATTTT.

The chain uses TRBV7-2 and TRBJ2-1; D unresolved. Looked up from germline, CDR1 is SGHTA and CDR2 is FQGNSA. The V gene lost 5 bases and the J gene lost 4 bases, with 12 bases spanning the gap. This CDR3 spans 14 amino acids. The CDR3 protein is CASSPGGQYNEQFF. The CDR3 coding sequence is TGTGCCAGCAGCCCAGGTGGCCAGTACAATGAGCAGTTCTTC.

The chain employs TRBV19 and TRBJ1-5, with 8 bases lining up with TRBD1. Looked up from germline, CDR1 is LNHDA and CDR2 is SQIVND (reference sequence). V lost 5 bases and J lost 2; bases outside the gene matches: 2. This CDR3 contains 14 residues. The CDR3 bases are TGTGCCAGTAGTCTGGACAGGGGCAATCAGCCCCAGCATTTT. This sequence encodes CASSLDRGNQPQHF.

The chain employs TRBV18 and TRBJ1-2, with D perhaps TRBD1 (6 bases). This CDR3 contains 15 residues. The V gene lost 3 bases and the J gene lost 6 bases, with 17 bases spanning the gap. Germline V gene lookup returns CDR1 KGHSH and CDR2 LQKENI. Here the CDR3 reads CASSPKVEGGNGYTF. The CDR3 nucleotides read TGTGCCAGCTCACCCAAGGTCGAAGGGGGAAATGGCTACACCTTC.

The J gene is TRBJ2-7, the V gene TRBV6-6; 12 bases match TRBD2. J gave up 6 bases and V 7 bases, and 10 bases lay outside the gene matches. From germline, CDR1 is MNHNY and CDR2 SVGAGI (reference sequence). This CDR3 spans 15 amino acids. In nucleotides, the CDR3 is TGTGCCAGCACCCCTGTGGCTAGCGGGAGGGGCGAGCAGTACTTC. Translating it yields CASTPVASGRGEQYF.